These 22 T cell receptor beta chains were all obtained from the same sample, sequenced in a study of blood T cell repertoires in COVID-19. TCRdb keeps only in-frame clones here, not all; method: immunoSEQ multiplex PCR. The sample lists about 220,000 clones, roughly four fifths occurring once. Sequenced material: PBMCs or T cells enriched from blood (not recorded which). The receptors were sampled from a woman aged 60-75 years who had recovered from COVID-19.

The rearrangement joins TRBV4-2 to TRBJ2-1; possible D gene TRBD1, 6 bases. Germline CDR1 and CDR2: LGHNA and YNFKEQ. CDR3 size: 14 residues. The V end lost 4 bases, the J end lost 5 bases, and 12 bases lay between the germline ends. CDR3 bases: TGTGCCAGCAGCCGGGGCACAGGGAACAATGAGCAGTTCTTC. Translating it yields CASSRGTGNNEQFF.

Only one count was recorded for this clone. This sequence may be a read error, since a much larger clone differs from it by one base. This sample also contains other DNA sequences that code for the same CDR3. V is TRBV6-5 and J is TRBJ1-2, with 8 nucleotides matching TRBD1. This CDR3 comprises 13 residues. The junction had 2 bases not matched to a gene; V was cut back by 5 bases and J by 3 bases. Germline V lookup: CDR1 MNHEY, CDR2 SVGAGI. Here the CDR3 DNA reads TGTGCCAGCAGTCCGGACAGGGACTATGGCTACACCTTC. It codes for CASSPDRDYGYTF.

DNA of the CDR3: TGTGCCACCGGCCGGGGTAGAACGAACACCGGGGAGCTGTTTTTT. This gives the protein CATGRGRTNTGELFF. The chain carries TRBV15 and TRBJ2-2; possible D gene TRBD2, 5 bases. The CDR3 length is 15 residues. V lost 8 bases to trimming and J lost 0 bases, with 13 bases between them. CDR1 is LNHNV, CDR2 YYDKDF, per germline (reference sequence).

The genes are TRBV11-2 and TRBJ2-1; D is unresolved. V was cut by 2 bases and J by 0 bases, with 8 bases left in between. This CDR3 spans 15 amino acids. The germline CDR1 and CDR2 sequences are SGHAT and FQNNGV. The CDR3 spells CASSLLAGSYNEQFF. The CDR3 coding sequence is TGTGCCAGCAGCTTACTCGCAGGCTCCTACAATGAGCAGTTCTTC. Filled out from reference TRBV11-2 and TRBJ2-1, the complete variable domain reads EAGVAQSPRYKIIEKRQSVAFWCNPISGHATLYWYQQILGQGPKLLIQFQNNGVVDDSQLPKDRFSAERLKGVDSTLKIQPAKLEDSAVYLCASSLLAGSYNEQFFGPGTRLTVL.

The rearrangement links TRBV11-2 to TRBJ2-1, with D tentatively TRBD2 (5 bases). CDR3 length: 14 amino acids. The germline V gene has CDR1 SGHAT and CDR2 FQNNGV. Trimming stripped 3 bases from V and 9 bases from J, with 15 bases between. The CDR3 sequence: CASSLAGRVSEQFF. In DNA, the CDR3 is TGTGCCAGCAGCTTGGCGGGTAGAGTAAGTGAGCAGTTCTTC.

The J gene is TRBJ1-2, the V gene TRBV6-6; 8 bases are shared with TRBD1. Germline lookup yields CDR1 MNHNY and CDR2 SVGAGI (reference sequence). CDR3 size: 14 residues. V lost 4 bases and J lost 7; bases outside the gene matches: 8. The CDR3 DNA reads TGTGCCAGCAGTTTCGACAGGGGTCAGTCTGGCTACACCTTC. Protein: CASSFDRGQSGYTF.

About this clone itself: Relative to the germline gene, one junction end is altered; a read error may explain this. The genes are TRBV2 and TRBJ1-2; perhaps TRBD1 as D (5 bases). The germline V gene encodes CDR1 SNHLY and CDR2 FYNNEI. The CDR3 is 15 amino acids. The CDR3 DNA sequence: TGTGCCAGGAGTGGCTCCCGGGACTCCGGAGGTGGCTACACCTTC. Its protein is CARSGSRDSGGGYTF.

Concerning this clone itself: Other nucleotide sequences from this sample produce the same CDR3. The genes are TRBV7-9 and TRBJ2-7, with D maybe TRBD2 (6 bases). The CDR3 consists of 13 residues. Germline CDR1 reads SEHNR; CDR2 reads FQNEAQ (reference sequence). V gave up 3 bases and J gave up 1 base, with 7 bases separating them. The CDR3 spells CASSFGGSYEQYF. As DNA, the CDR3 is TGTGCCAGCAGCTTCGGGGGATCCTACGAGCAGTACTTC.

This chain uses TRBV5-8 with TRBJ1-2; a weak D match, TRBD1 (5 bases). Germline V CDR1 and CDR2: SGHTS, YDEGEE. There are 13 residues in the CDR3. The V gene lost 4 bases and the J gene lost 4 bases, with 11 bases spanning the gap. CDR3 protein: CASSPGGFYGYTF. The CDR3 DNA is TGTGCCAGCAGCCCGGGGGGATTCTATGGCTACACCTTC.

The sample holds a few counts of this clone. The chain is built from TRBV7-9 and TRBJ1-3; D is perhaps TRBD1 (6 bases). V was shortened by 1 base and J by 0 bases, with 10 bases between the two germline ends. The CDR3 covers 16 residues. Germline V gene sequence: CDR1 SEHNR, CDR2 FQNEAQ (reference sequence). As DNA, the CDR3 is TGTGCCAGCAGCTTAGGAGGGACATCCTCTGGAAACACCATATATTTT. Protein product: CASSLGGTSSGNTIYF. The complete variable domain, with remaining parts taken from reference TRBV7-9 and TRBJ1-3, reads DTGVSQNPRHKITKRGQNVTFRCDPISEHNRLYWYRQTLGQGPEFLTYFQNEAQLEKSRLLSDRFSAERPKGSFSTLEIQRTEQGDSAMYLCASSLGGTSSGNTIYFGEGSWLTVV.

The chain links TRBV15 to TRBJ1-1; the D gene is possibly TRBD1 (5 bases). Germline V gives CDR1 LNHNV, CDR2 YYDKDF (reference sequence). V was cut by 0 bases and J by 6 bases, with 14 bases left in between. The CDR3 totals 15 residues. Here the CDR3 DNA reads TGTGCCACCAGCAGAGATAGGGGCCCCTTATCTGAAGCTTTCTTT. This gives the protein CATSRDRGPLSEAFF.

V and J are TRBV27 and TRBJ2-5; TRBD2 matches 14 bases. The CDR3 covers 18 residues. After removal of 5 bases from V and 1 base from J, the junction contained 9 bases not matched to a gene. Germline-derived CDR1 and CDR2 are MNHEY and SMNVEV (reference sequence). The CDR3, as DNA: TGTGCCAGCAGTATTTGGACTAGCGGGGGGCCCTCCCAAGAGACCCAGTACTTC. This sequence encodes CASSIWTSGGPSQETQYF.

In DNA form, the CDR3 reads TGTGCCAGCAGTCGTCCGGGACAGGGCACGAACACTGAAGCTTTCTTT. Protein: CASSRPGQGTNTEAFF. The chain links TRBV5-6 to TRBJ1-1, with 9 nucleotides matching TRBD1. The ends lost 5 bases at V and 1 base at J; junction bases unmatched: 9. The CDR3 has 16 amino acids. Germline loops: CDR1 SGHDT, CDR2 YYEEEE.

The chain recombines TRBV6-5 with TRBJ1-5, with 7 positions matching TRBD1. This CDR3 is built from 15 residues. Looked up from germline, CDR1 is MNHEY and CDR2 is SVGAGI. Unmatched junction bases numbered 8, after V lost 6 bases and J lost 3 bases. The CDR3 sequence is CASSAAGGDNQPQHF. CDR3 DNA sequence: TGTGCCAGCAGCGCGGCAGGGGGTGACAATCAGCCCCAGCATTTT.

In its sample, this clone was seen a few times. The J gene is TRBJ1-5, the V gene TRBV12-3 or TRBV12-4; perhaps TRBD1 as D (6 bases). Deletions cut 2 bases from V and 11 bases from J, with 10 bases between. The CDR3 spans 12 residues. CDR3 loop: CASSLLGAAQHF. CDR3 DNA: TGTGCCAGCAGTTTACTGGGGGCGGCCCAGCATTTT.

CDR3 in DNA: TGTGCCAGCAGCCCCCAGGGTTATCCCTATCAGCCCCAGCATTTT. This encodes CASSPQGYPYQPQHF. The rearrangement joins TRBV7-2 to TRBJ1-5; D perhaps matches TRBD1 (5 bases). The germline V and J ends were trimmed by 5 bases and 5 bases, with 16 bases remaining between them. The CDR3 totals 15 residues. Germline V gene sequence: CDR1 SGHTA, CDR2 FQGNSA.

This clone has more than one count but fewer than ten. The chain employs TRBV7-9 and TRBJ1-4, with 7 bases that match TRBD1. The CDR3 spans 14 residues. Germline V gives CDR1 SEHNR, CDR2 FQNEAQ (reference sequence). With 7 bases clipped from V and 3 bases from J, the junction kept 5 bases outside the gene matches. CDR3 nucleotide sequence: TGTGCCAGCACATACAGGGGATCTAATGAAAAACTGTTTTTT. Translated, it gives CASTYRGSNEKLFF.

The gene calls are TRBV9 and TRBJ2-7; 7 bases match TRBD1. Germline assignment: CDR1 SGDLS and CDR2 YYNGEE. The junction had 10 bases not matched to a gene; V was cut back by 1 base and J by 3 bases. The CDR3 is 16 amino acids. The CDR3 region is CASSVQPSRTGYEQYF. CDR3 coding DNA: TGTGCCAGCAGCGTACAACCTAGCCGGACAGGCTACGAGCAGTACTTC.

This chain uses TRBV5-4 with TRBJ2-3; the match to TRBD2 covers 8 bases. Germline values: CDR1 SGHNT, CDR2 YYREEE (reference sequence). The CDR3 is 14 amino acids. Trimming at V came to 2 bases and at J to 5 bases, leaving 4 bases not matched to a gene. The CDR3 nucleotides read TGTGCCAGCAGCTTCTTGGCGGGGGGAGATACGCAGTATTTT. Protein sequence: CASSFLAGGDTQYF.

The chain joins TRBV2 to TRBJ2-5, with D possibly TRBD2 on 5 matching bases. The germline CDR1 and CDR2 sequences are SNHLY and FYNNEI. The V end lost 6 bases, the J end lost 5 bases, and 13 bases lay between the germline ends. CDR3 size: 13 residues. The chain's CDR3 is CASSLIRGETQYF. The CDR3 coding sequence is TGTGCCAGCAGCTTAATCCGAGGGGAGACCCAGTACTTC.

The chain has TRBV10-3 and TRBJ1-3; no firm D call. Germline V gene lookup returns CDR1 ENHRY and CDR2 SYGVKD. The CDR3 sequence is 16 residues long. The V and J ends lost 0 bases and 2 bases respectively, with 11 bases between them. CDR3 region: CAISESDPGTGNTIYF. In nucleotides, the CDR3 is TGTGCCATCAGTGAGTCCGACCCGGGGACTGGAAACACCATATATTTT.

The V gene is TRBV7-9, the J gene TRBJ1-1; D ambiguous. The CDR3 contains 11 residues. The V and J ends lost 1 base and 11 bases respectively, with 8 bases between them. CDR1 and CDR2 from the germline V gene are SEHNR and FQNEAQ (reference sequence). The CDR3 spells CASSLGQSAFF. The CDR3 DNA is TGTGCCAGCAGCTTAGGACAATCCGCTTTCTTT.